This T cell receptor beta chain came from a study of blood T cells in healthy people across ages. Germline CDR1 and CDR2: SEHNR and FQNEAQ (reference sequence). The CDR3 runs 16 residues. Together with a sample-barcoded 5' primer, a J-beta primer mix was included in a second PCR lasting roughly 7 to 11 cycles. TCRdb reprocessed the 5' RACE reads with MiXCR, giving one entry per CDR3 protein. The table includes approximately 490,000 distinct CDR3 sequences, less than 25% detected once. These records were also assigned to another study, of T cells of mothers and their children.

The TCR sequence derives from a boy aged 5 to 17 in good health. Sequencing was done on a sample of blood. The chain carries TRBV7-9 and TRBJ2-5, with D perhaps TRBD2 (5 bases). TRBJ2-7 explains the end of the DNA better; the J call may be wrong. The CDR3 spells CASSLERTGPSYEQYF. In DNA form, the CDR3 reads TGTGCCAGCAGCTTAGAGAGGACTGGGCCCTCCTACGAGCAGTACTTC.